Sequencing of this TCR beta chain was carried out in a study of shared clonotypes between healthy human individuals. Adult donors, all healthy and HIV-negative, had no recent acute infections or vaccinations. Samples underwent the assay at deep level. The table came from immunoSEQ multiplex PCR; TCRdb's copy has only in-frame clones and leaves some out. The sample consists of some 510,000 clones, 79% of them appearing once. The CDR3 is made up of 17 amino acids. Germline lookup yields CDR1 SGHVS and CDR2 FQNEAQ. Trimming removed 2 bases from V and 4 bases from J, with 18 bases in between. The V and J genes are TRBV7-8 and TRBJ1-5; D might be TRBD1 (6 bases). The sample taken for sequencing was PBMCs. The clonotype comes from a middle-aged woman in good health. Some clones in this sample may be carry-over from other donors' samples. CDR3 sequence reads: CASSLTYRDDGNQPQHF. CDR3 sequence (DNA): TGTGCCAGCAGCTTAACCTACAGGGATGATGGGAATCAGCCCCAGCATTTT.